This TCR beta chain was documented in a study of regulatory T cells. This clone was seen a single time. The antigen is not known. General observations from the study: In CD3G-deficient patients, conventional CD4+ T cells were enriched for hydrophobic CDR3 residues at positions 6 and 7.

The primer mix had 52 TRBV and 13 TRBJ primers. TCRdb keeps only in-frame clones here, not all; method: immunoSEQ multiplex PCR. The repertoire holds 25,000 to 40,000 clones, with about 94% as singletons. CDR3 length: 12 amino acids. Trimming shortened V by 4 bases and J by 2 bases, and 5 bases separated the two germline ends. Germline CDR1 MNHNS, CDR2 SASEGT. The specimen was conventional CD4+ T cells sorted from blood. This TCR was recovered from a child between 2 and 9 years old with CD3G deficiency. The chain uses TRBV6-1 and TRBJ2-5; D remains ambiguous. The CDR3, as DNA: TGTGCCAGCAGTGCCCTTCAAGAGACCCAGTACTTC. Translation gives CASSALQETQYF.